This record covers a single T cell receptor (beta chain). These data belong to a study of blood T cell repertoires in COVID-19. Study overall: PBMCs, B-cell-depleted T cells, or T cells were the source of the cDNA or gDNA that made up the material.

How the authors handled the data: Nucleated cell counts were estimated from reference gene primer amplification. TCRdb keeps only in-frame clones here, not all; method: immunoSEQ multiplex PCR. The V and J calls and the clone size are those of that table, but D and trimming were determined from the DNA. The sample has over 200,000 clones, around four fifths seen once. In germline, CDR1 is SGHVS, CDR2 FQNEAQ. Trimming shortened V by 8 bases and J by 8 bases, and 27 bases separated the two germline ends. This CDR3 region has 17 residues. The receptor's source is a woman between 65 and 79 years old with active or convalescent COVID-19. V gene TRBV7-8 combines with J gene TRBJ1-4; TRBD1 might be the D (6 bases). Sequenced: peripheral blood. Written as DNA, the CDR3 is TGTGCCAGCGCGGCCCGGGGGGCACAGTTCGGTTGGGAAAAACTGTTTTTT. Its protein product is CASAARGAQFGWEKLFF.